Listed below are T cell receptor beta chains from one sample, sequenced in a study of monozygotic twins with cystic fibrosis. Produced via immunoSEQ multiplex PCR; TCRdb's table is partial and in-frame only. The sample has more than 12,000 clones, around 84% seen once. Material: blood. Receptors were obtained from a boy between 10 and 17 years old with cystic fibrosis. Each CDR3 is given without its conserved first and last residue. Fields, in order: clone size, V gene, CDR3 protein. Size is omitted from some rows. Given values are once, few, many or a class for expanded clones.

clone size: .; V gene: TRBV5-1; CDR3 protein: ASGTSNSREAF
clone size: .; V gene: TRBV5-1; CDR3 protein: ASSLDPPFGGASDTQY
clone size: few; V gene: TRBV4-1; CDR3 protein: ASSQDSRGGNQPQH
clone size: .; V gene: TRBV6-5; CDR3 protein: ASKRGDTEAF
clone size: .; V gene: TRBV9; CDR3 protein: ASSVAGQEQF
clone size: .; V gene: TRBV7-2; CDR3 protein: ASSLLPSTDTQY
clone size: .; V gene: TRBV6-1; CDR3 protein: ASRSAGEPQETQY
clone size: .; V gene: TRBV7-6; CDR3 protein: ASSLSRREWGTDTQY
clone size: .; V gene: TRBV13; CDR3 protein: ASSLVGGSTDTQY
clone size: few; V gene: TRBV30; CDR3 protein: AWSVNRAEAF
clone size: .; V gene: TRBV5-4; CDR3 protein: ASSVGGQASGNTIY
clone size: once; V gene: TRBV6-1; CDR3 protein: ASGRTSEGEQF
clone size: .; V gene: TRBV19; CDR3 protein: ASSIRGLAGELF
clone size: .; V gene: TRBV7-8; CDR3 protein: ASSIPRDSDTDTQY
clone size: .; V gene: TRBV7-9; CDR3 protein: ASSLVGYEQY
clone size: .; V gene: TRBV11-2; CDR3 protein: ASSLAPIQGTQY
clone size: .; V gene: TRBV10-2; CDR3 protein: ASSAFPSGSYEQY
clone size: .; V gene: TRBV11-2; CDR3 protein: ASSVGSGSFSEQF
clone size: .; V gene: TRBV12-5; CDR3 protein: ASGRQGRETQY
clone size: .; V gene: TRBV7-2; CDR3 protein: ASSYGTGSYEQY